This record covers a single TCR beta chain. This specimen belongs to a study of blood T cell repertoires in COVID-19. Study overall: Acute and convalescent COVID-19 specimens originated in the United States, Italy and Spain.

Repertoires were generated with immunoSEQ multiplex PCR, while TCRdb's copy carries only in-frame clones and drops some. The sample yields about 430,000 clones, around 87% seen once. Enrolled through a virtual design, the participants were between 18 and 89 years of age and came from under 30 US areas. Researchers sorted participants into cohorts using their self-reported clinical history. The sample consisted of PBMCs or T cells enriched from blood (not recorded which). The TCR comes from a woman in her 30s with acute COVID-19.

The CDR3 loop is CASSLPGGDTQYF. CDR3 in DNA: TGTGCCAGCAGCTTACCGGGGGGGGATACGCAGTATTTT. The chain recombines TRBV5-4 with TRBJ2-3, with 8 nucleotides matching TRBD2. The CDR3 has 13 amino acids. V trimming: 2 bases; J trimming: 6 bases; junction bases outside the gene matches: 2. Germline V gene sequence: CDR1 SGHNT, CDR2 YYREEE (reference sequence).